This T cell receptor beta chain was sequenced for a study of STAT5B mutations in CD4+ large granular lymphocyte leukemia (dated by TCRdb to between 2021 and 2024). Broadly, across the study: Among the healthy controls, the CDR3 'QG' motif was associated with a particular HLA allele. The study compared the TCRbeta repertoires of patients with CD4+ T-cell large granular lymphocyte leukemia against the TCRbeta repertoires of healthy blood donors. Flow cytometry on FACSCanto II or FACSVerse showed that the purified fractions were more than 95% pure among lymphocytes.

In this sample, this clone turned up once. Its antigen is currently not known. Per-base qualities were not stored, and no clone one base away is much larger. TCRbeta rearrangements were sequenced from genomic DNA using the immunoSEQ assay at survey resolution. The source study handled its data this way. A lowest detectable productive clonotype frequency of 2.59 x 10-5 was observed in the TCR sequencing data. Only productive TCRbeta rearrangements, defined as complete and in-frame sequences, were included in the analyses. Sample clonality was computed as Simpson clonality in the immunoSEQ Analyzer version 3.0. Clones were categorized by frequency as very rare, small, medium, large (1-20%) or hyperexpanded (>20%). Generation probabilities were estimated with OLGA 1.2.3, V-gene circos plots were made with VDJtools, specificities were looked up in VDJdb, and CDR3 motifs were identified with GLIPH. The table comes from immuneACCESS by way of TCRdb, which keeps in-frame sequences with V and J called. Part of the clones is missing from these tables; in studies checked, under half for an unresolved V gene and the rest for unknown reasons. V and J calls and clone size are as listed in that table; D and trimming were resolved from the DNA. This sample has 30,000 to 40,000 clones in its table, and more than 70% of those were observed once. The ten largest make up 0.95% to 1% of the sample.

The CDR3 has 14 amino acids, counting the end cysteine and phenylalanine. Left in the record is the CDR3 DNA by itself, 42 bases read in frame from the first base. The germline V gene sets CDR1 to SGDLS and CDR2 to YYNGEE. The V end gives up 3 bases and the J end 4 bases, leaving 6 bases in the junction not matched to a gene. Healthy controls were roughly 40 blood donors whose buffy coats came from the Finnish Red Cross blood service. All TCR-sequenced material derived from peripheral blood: patient blood samples and healthy donor buffy coats. Peripheral blood mononuclear cells were isolated by Ficoll-Hypaque gradient centrifugation. Magnetic purification was used to isolate CD4+ cells from the buffy coats of the healthy controls. Genomic DNA was extracted using the Gentra Puregene Cell and Tissue kit, and a Qubit 2.0 fluorometer was used to quantify it. Points the paper makes about the study in general: The data were not HLA-matched, and the relatively small sample size could explain the higher clonality seen in CD4+ compared with CD8+ T-LGLL. Enrichment of TRBV06-family usage was observed among the top patient clones (8/27) relative to healthy controls (2/35). CD4-sorted patient repertoires appeared more clonal than healthy CD4+ repertoires, and this difference persisted after removing the putative leukemic clones. The main leukemic clonotypes were found to be private to each patient, although around 25% of the main leukemic clonotypes were detected at low frequency in the non-leukemic repertoires of other patients.

The sample was CD4+ T cells from blood buffy coats. The rearranged chain carries TRBV9 and TRBJ2-5, and TRBD2 aligns with 7 junction nucleotides. This sequence was found in a human donor in good health. The CDR3 region reads CASSARLAGETQYF. The nucleotide sequence is TGTGCCAGCAGCGCACGACTAGCAGGAGAGACCCAGTACTTC.